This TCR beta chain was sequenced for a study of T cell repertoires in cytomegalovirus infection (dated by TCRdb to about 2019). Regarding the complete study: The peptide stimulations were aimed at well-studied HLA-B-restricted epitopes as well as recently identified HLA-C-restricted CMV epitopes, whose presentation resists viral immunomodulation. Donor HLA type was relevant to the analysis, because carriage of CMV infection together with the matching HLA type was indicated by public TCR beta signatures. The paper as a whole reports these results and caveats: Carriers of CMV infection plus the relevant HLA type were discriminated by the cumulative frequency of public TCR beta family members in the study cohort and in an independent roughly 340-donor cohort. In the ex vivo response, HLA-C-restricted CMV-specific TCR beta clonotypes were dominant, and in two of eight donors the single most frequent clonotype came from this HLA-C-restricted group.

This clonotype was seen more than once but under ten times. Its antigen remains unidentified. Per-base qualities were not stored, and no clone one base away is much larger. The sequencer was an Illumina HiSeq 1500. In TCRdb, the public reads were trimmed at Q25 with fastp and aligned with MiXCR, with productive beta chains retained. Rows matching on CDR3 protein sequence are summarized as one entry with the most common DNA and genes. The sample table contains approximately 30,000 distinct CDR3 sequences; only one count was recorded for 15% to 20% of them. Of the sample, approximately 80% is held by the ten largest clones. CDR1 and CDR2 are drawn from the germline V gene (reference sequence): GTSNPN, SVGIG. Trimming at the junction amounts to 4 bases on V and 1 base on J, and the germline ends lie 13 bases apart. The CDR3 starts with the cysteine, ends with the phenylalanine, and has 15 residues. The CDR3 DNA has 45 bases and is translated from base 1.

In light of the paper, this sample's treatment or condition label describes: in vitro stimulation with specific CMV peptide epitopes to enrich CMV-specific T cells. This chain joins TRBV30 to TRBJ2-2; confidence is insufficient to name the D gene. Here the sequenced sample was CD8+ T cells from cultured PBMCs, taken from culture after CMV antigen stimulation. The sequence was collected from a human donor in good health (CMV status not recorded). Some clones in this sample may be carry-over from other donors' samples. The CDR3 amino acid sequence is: CAWMPPGVNTGELFF. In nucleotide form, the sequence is TGTGCCTGGATGCCTCCCGGAGTGAACACCGGGGAGCTGTTTTTT.